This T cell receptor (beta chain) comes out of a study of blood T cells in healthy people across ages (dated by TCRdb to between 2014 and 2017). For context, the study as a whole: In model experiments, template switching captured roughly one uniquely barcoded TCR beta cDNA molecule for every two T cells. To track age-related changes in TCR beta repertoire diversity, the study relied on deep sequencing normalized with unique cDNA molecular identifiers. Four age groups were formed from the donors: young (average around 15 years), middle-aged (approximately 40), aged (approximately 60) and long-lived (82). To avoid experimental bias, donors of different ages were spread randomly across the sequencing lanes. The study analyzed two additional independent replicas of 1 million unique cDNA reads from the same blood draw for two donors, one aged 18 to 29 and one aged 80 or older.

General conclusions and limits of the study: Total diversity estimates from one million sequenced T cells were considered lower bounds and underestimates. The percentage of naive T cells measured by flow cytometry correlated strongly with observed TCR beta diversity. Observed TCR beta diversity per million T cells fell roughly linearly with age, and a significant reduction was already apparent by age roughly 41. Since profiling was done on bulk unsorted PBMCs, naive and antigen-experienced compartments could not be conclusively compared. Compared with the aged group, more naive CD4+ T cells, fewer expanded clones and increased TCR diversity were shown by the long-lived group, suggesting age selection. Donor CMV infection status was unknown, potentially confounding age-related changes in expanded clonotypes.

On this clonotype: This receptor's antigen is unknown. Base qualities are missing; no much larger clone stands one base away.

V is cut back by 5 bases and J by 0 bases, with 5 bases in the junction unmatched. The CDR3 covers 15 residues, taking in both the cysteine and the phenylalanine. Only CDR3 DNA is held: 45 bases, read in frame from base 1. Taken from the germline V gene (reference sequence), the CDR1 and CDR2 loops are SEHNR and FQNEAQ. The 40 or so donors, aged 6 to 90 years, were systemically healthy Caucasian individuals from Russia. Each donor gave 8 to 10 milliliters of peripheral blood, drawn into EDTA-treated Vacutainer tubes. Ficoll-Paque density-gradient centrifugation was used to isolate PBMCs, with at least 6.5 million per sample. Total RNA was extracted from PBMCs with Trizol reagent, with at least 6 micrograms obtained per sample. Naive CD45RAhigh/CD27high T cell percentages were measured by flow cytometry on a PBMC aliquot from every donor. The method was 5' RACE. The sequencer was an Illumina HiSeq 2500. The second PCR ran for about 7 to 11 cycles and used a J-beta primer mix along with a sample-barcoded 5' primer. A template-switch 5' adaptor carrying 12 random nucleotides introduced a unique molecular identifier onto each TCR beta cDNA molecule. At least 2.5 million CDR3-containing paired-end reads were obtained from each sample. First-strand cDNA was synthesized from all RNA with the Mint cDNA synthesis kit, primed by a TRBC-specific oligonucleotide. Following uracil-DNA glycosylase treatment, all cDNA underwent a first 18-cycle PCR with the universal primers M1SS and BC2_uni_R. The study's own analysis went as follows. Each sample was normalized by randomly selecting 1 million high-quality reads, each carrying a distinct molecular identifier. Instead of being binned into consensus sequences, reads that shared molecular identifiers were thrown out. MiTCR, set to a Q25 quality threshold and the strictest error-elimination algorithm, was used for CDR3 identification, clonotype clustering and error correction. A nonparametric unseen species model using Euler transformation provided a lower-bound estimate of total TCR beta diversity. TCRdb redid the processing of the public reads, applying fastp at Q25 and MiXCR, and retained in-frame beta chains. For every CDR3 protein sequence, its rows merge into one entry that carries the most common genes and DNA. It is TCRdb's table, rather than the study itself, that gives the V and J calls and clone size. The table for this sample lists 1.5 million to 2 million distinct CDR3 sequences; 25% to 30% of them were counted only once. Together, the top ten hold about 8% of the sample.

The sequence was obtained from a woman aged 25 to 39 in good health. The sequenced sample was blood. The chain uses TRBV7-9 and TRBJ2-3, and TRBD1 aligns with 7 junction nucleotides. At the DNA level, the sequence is TGTGCCAGCAGCGCACAGGGGTCTAGCACAGATACGCAGTATTTT. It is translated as CASSAQGSSTDTQYF.